What follows are 31 T cell receptor beta chains derived from one specimen sequenced in a study of T cells in Graves' hyperthyroidism and ophthalmopathy. The TCR beta CDR3 regions underwent amplification using RNA transcripts as the source. HTBI primers were the set used in a first-round RT-PCR of the TCR CDR3. TCRdb re-called the multiplex PCR reads with MiXCR, one entry per CDR3 protein. The table shows 500,000 to 650,000 distinct CDR3 sequences, with around 13% occurring only once. Source material: blood. Receptors were obtained from a woman between 40 and 55 years old with Graves' hyperthyroidism.

The table lists this clonotype with many counts. The chain couples TRBV27 to TRBJ1-5; TRBD1 might be the D (6 bases). V lost 3 bases and J lost 1, with 16 bases in between. The CDR3 loop spans 17 amino acids. Germline lookup yields CDR1 MNHEY and CDR2 SMNVEV (reference sequence). CDR3 loop: CASSFRGRGFSNQPQHF. As DNA, the CDR3 is TGTGCCAGCAGTTTCAGGGGACGGGGATTCAGCAATCAGCCCCAGCATTTT.

This clonotype has a handful of counts. The genes are TRBV7-2 and TRBJ2-3, with D tentatively TRBD2 (6 bases). V shed 2 bases and J shed 0 bases, with 12 bases lying between them. There are 16 residues in the CDR3. Germline V CDR1 and CDR2: SGHTA, FQGNSA. The CDR3 loop reads CASSLYGGTSTDTQYF. The CDR3 bases are TGTGCCAGCAGCTTATATGGCGGGACCAGCACAGATACGCAGTATTTT. The entire variable domain, with the rest obtained from reference TRBV7-2 and TRBJ2-3, is as follows: GAGVSQSPSNKVTEKGKDVELRCDPISGHTALYWYRQSLGQGLEFLIYFQGNSAPDKSGLPSDRFSAERTGGSVSTLTIQRTQQEDSAVYLCASSLYGGTSTDTQYFGPGTRLTVL.

This rearrangement joins TRBV29-1 to TRBJ2-5; D perhaps matches TRBD2 (6 bases). CDR1 and CDR2 from the germline V gene are SQVTM and ANQGSEA. With 4 bases removed from V and 2 bases from J, the gap between germline ends came to 11 bases. This CDR3 spans 13 amino acids. CDR3: CSVGGTRQETQYF. CDR3 sequence (DNA): TGCAGCGTTGGGGGGACTCGTCAAGAGACCCAGTACTTC.

Many counts were recorded for this clonotype. The V call is TRBV6-2 or TRBV6-3, the J call TRBJ1-1; tentative D call: TRBD1 (6 bases). Germline V gene sequence: CDR1 MNHEY, CDR2 SVGEGT. This CDR3 is built from 17 residues. Trimming removed 9 bases from V and 2 bases from J, with 25 bases in between. DNA of the CDR3: TGTGCCAGTATATCGCTACGAGGACAGCGGGGCAACACTGAAGCTTTCTTT. This codes for CASISLRGQRGNTEAFF.

This chain joins TRBV4-1 and TRBJ1-4; D unresolved. CDR3 length: 13 residues. Germline V gene data show CDR1 as MGHRA and CDR2 as YSYEKL. Trimming cost V 3 bases and J 8 bases, with 10 bases left between them. The CDR3 DNA sequence: TGCGCCAGCAGCCACACGGCGGGCGAAAAACTGTTTTTT. Protein: CASSHTAGEKLFF.

The V and J genes are TRBV12-5 and TRBJ2-7, with D hard to call. Germline loops: CDR1 LGHNT, CDR2 FRNRAP. The V end lost 8 bases, the J end lost 1 base, and 9 bases lay between the germline ends. The length of the CDR3 is 12 residues. This CDR3 is CASKQLSYEQYF. DNA of the CDR3: TGTGCTAGTAAACAGCTTTCCTACGAGCAGTACTTC. Full variable domain (outside the CDR3, taken from reference TRBV12-5 and TRBJ2-7): DARVTQTPRHKVTEMGQEVTMRCQPILGHNTVFWYRQTMMQGLELLAYFRNRAPLDDSGMPKDRFSAEMPDATLATLKIQPSEPRDSAVYFCASKQLSYEQYFGPGTRLTVT.

This clonotype was counted ten times or more. The J gene is TRBJ2-2, the V gene TRBV20-1, with D perhaps matching TRBD1 (6 bases). With 2 bases removed from V and 6 bases from J, the gap between germline ends came to 13 bases. Germline values: CDR1 DFQATT, CDR2 SNEGSKA (reference sequence). This CDR3 has 14 amino acids. DNA for the CDR3: TGCAGTGCTAGACAGGGGTGGCTCGCCGGGGAGCTGTTTTTT. The encoded protein is CSARQGWLAGELFF.

This clonotype was recorded at least ten times. The V and J genes are TRBV18 and TRBJ1-4; weak D call: TRBD1 (6 bases). Per the germline V gene, CDR1 is KGHSH and CDR2 is LQKENI. The CDR3 covers 13 residues. Trimming shortened V by 8 bases and J by 8 bases, and 15 bases separated the two germline ends. CDR3 amino acids: CASRTGTSEKLFF. The CDR3 coding sequence is TGTGCCAGCCGTACCGGGACATCAGAAAAACTGTTTTTT. The complete variable domain, with remaining parts taken from reference TRBV18 and TRBJ1-4, reads NAGVMQNPRHLVRRRGQEARLRCSPMKGHSHVYWYRQLPEEGLKFMVYLQKENIIDESGMPKERFSAEFPKEGPSILRIQQVVRGDSAAYFCASRTGTSEKLFFGSGTQLSVL.

The V and J genes are TRBV10-3 and TRBJ1-1; TRBD1 agrees at 7 bases. Germline-derived CDR1 and CDR2 are ENHRY and SYGVKD. With 5 bases clipped from V and 0 bases from J, the junction kept 6 bases outside the gene matches. The CDR3 is 15 residues long. In DNA form, the CDR3 reads TGTGCCATCAGTACAGGGGTTAACATGAACACTGAAGCTTTCTTT. Its protein product is CAISTGVNMNTEAFF.

The sample holds many counts of this clonotype. This chain uses TRBV3-1 with TRBJ2-5; a weak D match, TRBD2 (6 bases). Deletions cut 4 bases from V and 5 bases from J, with 14 bases between. Germline V gene sequence: CDR1 LGHDT, CDR2 YNNKEL (reference sequence). The CDR3 is 14 residues long. Written as DNA, the CDR3 is TGTGCCAGCAGCCCAGGACTACAAGGGGAGACCCAGTACTTC. Translation gives CASSPGLQGETQYF.

This clonotype was found many times. This rearrangement joins TRBV27 to TRBJ1-5; a possible D gene is TRBD1 (6 bases). V was clipped by 8 bases and J by 6 bases, with 26 bases between them. Germline V gene data show CDR1 as MNHEY and CDR2 as SMNVEV (reference sequence). The CDR3 runs to 17 residues. Here the CDR3 reads CASPLKDSKGGGQPQHF. CDR3 DNA sequence: TGTGCCAGCCCTTTAAAAGATTCGAAGGGGGGAGGTCAGCCCCAGCATTTT.

This clonotype was recorded at least ten times. The V and J genes are TRBV29-1 and TRBJ1-1, with D unclear. V was cut by 3 bases and J by 1 base, with 9 bases left in between. CDR1 is SQVTM and CDR2 is ANQGSEA in the germline V gene. CDR3 length: 13 amino acids. The CDR3 here is CSVDPVGNTEAFF. The CDR3, as DNA: TGCAGCGTTGACCCAGTAGGGAACACTGAAGCTTTCTTT. The variable domain in full, with the rest retrieved from reference TRBV29-1 and TRBJ1-1, is SAVISQKPSRDICQRGTSLTIQCQVDSQVTMMFWYRQQPGQSLTLIATANQGSEATYESGFVIDKFPISRPNLTFSTLTVSNMSPEDSSIYLCSVDPVGNTEAFFGQGTRLTVV.

This clonotype occurred a few times. A read error may be the cause here, since a much bigger clone is one base away. The rearrangement uses TRBV9 and TRBJ2-1; the D gene is possibly TRBD2 (6 bases). Trimming left V 0 bases short and J 5 bases short, with 9 bases between. The CDR3 loop spans 14 amino acids. Germline CDR1 SGDLS, CDR2 YYNGEE. Here the CDR3 DNA reads TGTGCCAGCAGCGTAGGACTAGTCGACAATGAGCAGTTCTTC. Translation: CASSVGLVDNEQFF.

In the case of this clonotype: No conserved phenylalanine or tryptophan is present at the end of the CDR3, so a read error is the likely explanation. The rearrangement uses TRBV5-1 and TRBJ2-5; D is unresolved. From germline, CDR1 is SGHRS and CDR2 YFSETQ. Trimming took off 5 bases at V and 1 base at J, with 9 bases between the two ends. The CDR3 is 13 residues long. The CDR3, as DNA: TGCGCCAGCAGGGGGTCTATCCAAGAGACCCAGTACTTA. Translation: CASRGSIQETQYL.

Ten or more counts support this clonotype. The chain carries TRBV6-1 and TRBJ2-3; D remains ambiguous. This CDR3 region has 13 residues. V was shortened by 6 bases and J by 5 bases, with 12 bases between the two germline ends. Germline assignment: CDR1 MNHNS and CDR2 SASEGT. As DNA, the CDR3 is TGTGCCAGCAGATACGGCGTAGGAGATACGCAGTATTTT. Residues: CASRYGVGDTQYF.

The table lists this clonotype with many counts. The chain links TRBV12-3 or TRBV12-4 to TRBJ1-4; D unresolved. There are 11 residues in the CDR3. The germline V and J ends were trimmed by 8 bases and 8 bases, with 9 bases remaining between them. DNA for the CDR3: TGTGCCAGCGTCGGTGGCGAAAAACTGTTTTTT. Translation gives CASVGGEKLFF.

This clonotype was observed a handful of times. J is TRBJ1-3 and V is TRBV28; D is unresolved. Deletions cut 4 bases from V and 2 bases from J, with 3 bases between. The CDR3 spans 12 residues. The germline gives CDR1 MDHEN, CDR2 SYDVKM. The CDR3 reads CASSWTGNTIYF. CDR3 in DNA: TGTGCCAGCAGTTGGACTGGAAACACCATATATTTT.

The sample holds many counts of this clonotype. The chain carries TRBV5-1 and TRBJ1-5; the D gene is possibly TRBD1 (6 bases). The V gene's germline CDR1 is SGHRS and CDR2 YFSETQ. With 0 bases removed from V and 4 bases from J, the gap between germline ends came to 11 bases. This CDR3 spans 15 amino acids. CDR3 residues: CASSLEGVRNQPQHF. CDR3 nucleotide sequence: TGCGCCAGCAGCTTGGAGGGGGTTAGGAATCAGCCCCAGCATTTT.

The rearrangement joins TRBV28 to TRBJ2-1; no clear D. V was clipped by 6 bases and J by 8 bases, with 14 bases between them. The germline V gene has CDR1 MDHEN and CDR2 SYDVKM. This CDR3 has 13 amino acids. The CDR3 DNA sequence: TGTGCCAGCAGAAAGCTACTGATCGATGAGCAGTTCTTC. Protein: CASRKLLIDEQFF.

This clonotype was recorded at least ten times. The rearrangement links TRBV7-9 to TRBJ2-1; TRBD2 might be the D (6 bases). Trimming shortened V by 2 bases and J by 10 bases, and 15 bases separated the two germline ends. CDR1 is SEHNR, CDR2 FQNEAQ, per germline (reference sequence). CDR3 length: 14 amino acids. DNA of the CDR3: TGTGCCAGCAGCTTACGAAACGGGAGAAGCGAGCAGTTCTTC. Translated: CASSLRNGRSEQFF.

This clonotype was counted at least ten times. This chain connects TRBV12-3 or TRBV12-4 to TRBJ1-5; D perhaps matches TRBD1 (5 bases). CDR3 length: 16 amino acids. Trimming removed 1 base from V and 3 bases from J, with 13 bases in between. CDR3 residues: CASSLGLAGNNQPQHF. DNA of the CDR3: TGTGCCAGCAGTTTAGGTTTGGCAGGGAACAATCAGCCCCAGCATTTT.

This clonotype was found many times. CDR3 sequence reads: CAWSRGKIDAAYEQYF. The CDR3 nucleotides read TGTGCCTGGAGTAGGGGAAAAATTGACGCAGCCTACGAGCAGTACTTC. The chain uses TRBV30 and TRBJ2-7, with a weak D call TRBD1 (5 bases). The CDR3 runs to 16 residues. Germline-derived CDR1 and CDR2 are GTSNPN and SVGIG (reference sequence). Trimming left V 2 bases short and J 2 bases short, with 19 bases between.

This clonotype was seen a handful of times. This chain uses TRBV29-1 with TRBJ1-1; D may be TRBD1 (6 bases). Trimming left V 6 bases short and J 0 bases short, with 11 bases between. The CDR3 has 13 amino acids. In germline, CDR1 is SQVTM, CDR2 ANQGSEA. The CDR3 bases are TGCAGCGTGAAAGGACAGCTGAACACTGAAGCTTTCTTT. It encodes CSVKGQLNTEAFF.

This clonotype was counted at least ten times. The chain employs TRBV12-3 or TRBV12-4 and TRBJ1-1, with 7 nucleotides matching TRBD1. V lost 4 bases, J lost 5 bases, and 4 bases stayed unmatched. The CDR3 contains 13 residues. In DNA, the CDR3 is TGTGCCAGCAGTTCAGGGGGAGTAACTGAAGCTTTCTTT. Translated, it gives CASSSGGVTEAFF.

Concerning this clonotype: A read error may be the cause here, since a much bigger clone is one base away. The rearrangement links TRBV30 to TRBJ2-1; a weak D match, TRBD1 (5 bases). The germline V gene encodes CDR1 GTSNPN and CDR2 SVGIG (reference sequence). CDR3 length equals 12 residues. CDR3 DNA: TGTGCCCGGAGTCCCCAGGGCGATGAGCAGTTCTTC. Its translation is CARSPQGDEQFF.

This clonotype was seen only a few times. The chain links TRBV3-1 to TRBJ2-7; tentative D call: TRBD2 (5 bases). The germline V gene encodes CDR1 LGHDT and CDR2 YNNKEL (reference sequence). The germline V and J ends were trimmed by 2 bases and 4 bases, with 15 bases remaining between them. The CDR3 sequence is 15 residues long. The CDR3: CASSQRGFPIYEQYF. The CDR3, as DNA: TGTGCCAGCAGCCAACGGGGATTTCCAATTTACGAGCAGTACTTC.

This clonotype showed up just a few times. The chain carries TRBV7-8 and TRBJ1-4, with D possibly being TRBD1 (5 bases). The CDR3 is 16 residues long. Germline CDR1 and CDR2: SGHVS and FQNEAQ. Trimming removed 3 bases at V and 7 bases at J, with 18 bases between. The DNA of the CDR3 is TGTGCCAGCAGCTTCAAAGCCGCAGGGAATGTTGAAAAACTGTTTTTT. It specifies CASSFKAAGNVEKLFF.

This clonotype was recorded many times. The V call is TRBV11-2, the J call TRBJ2-1; TRBD1 or TRBD2 may be the D gene (5 bases each). V was shortened by 2 bases and J by 6 bases, with 17 bases between the two germline ends. CDR3 length: 16 amino acids. Germline lookup yields CDR1 SGHAT and CDR2 FQNNGV. The CDR3 reads CASSLLASRAINEQFF. The CDR3 DNA reads TGTGCCAGCAGCTTACTAGCTAGCAGGGCCATCAATGAGCAGTTCTTC.

The chain uses TRBV6-1 and TRBJ2-5; D possibly corresponds to TRBD1 (6 bases). The CDR3 extends over 14 amino acids. Germline V gene data show CDR1 as MNHNS and CDR2 as SASEGT. V was trimmed by 7 bases and J by 0 bases, leaving 12 bases between them. CDR3 nucleotide sequence: TGTGCCAGCACCGAGGACAGAAACCAAGAGACCCAGTACTTC. Amino acid sequence: CASTEDRNQETQYF.

This clonotype has ten or more counts. The chain carries TRBV12-3 or TRBV12-4 and TRBJ2-3, with 10 positions matching TRBD2. J gave up 4 bases and V 4 bases, and 5 bases lay outside the gene matches. The length of the CDR3 is 15 residues. CDR3 sequence: CASSSAGGPADTQYF. Written as DNA, the CDR3 is TGTGCCAGCAGTTCAGCGGGAGGGCCTGCAGATACGCAGTATTTT.

The chain uses TRBV3-1 and TRBJ1-1; the D is unclear. The CDR3 has 12 amino acids. V was trimmed by 5 bases and J by 7 bases, leaving 11 bases between them. Germline CDR1 and CDR2: LGHDT and YNNKEL (reference sequence). The CDR3 spells CASSNGRFEAFF. CDR3 sequence (DNA): TGTGCCAGCAGCAACGGACGGTTTGAAGCTTTCTTT.